Included here is one TCR beta chain sequence, with context. This entry belongs to a study of blood T cell repertoires in COVID-19. Study-level information: Sites in the United States, Italy and Spain provided acute and convalescent COVID-19 samples. Sample material is recorded as cDNA or gDNA derived from T cells, B-cell-depleted T cells, or PBMCs.

The V gene's germline CDR1 is MNHEY and CDR2 SVGAGI. This CDR3 contains 13 residues. The ends lost 6 bases at V and 7 bases at J; junction bases unmatched: 5. Original processing notes: Reference gene primer amplification gave nucleated cell count estimates. Generated by immunoSEQ multiplex PCR, the TCRdb table keeps only in-frame clones and is missing some. That table supplies the V and J calls and clone size; D and trimming were determined from the DNA. The table lists 250,000 or so clones, roughly 84% of them singletons. The TCR originated in a woman aged 40 to 50 who had recovered from COVID-19. The sequenced sample was peripheral blood. The gene calls are TRBV6-5 and TRBJ2-1, with 8 bases identical to TRBD1. CDR3 coding DNA: TGTGCCAGCAGAAGACAGGGGTGGAATGAGCAGTTCTTC. Translation: CASRRQGWNEQFF.